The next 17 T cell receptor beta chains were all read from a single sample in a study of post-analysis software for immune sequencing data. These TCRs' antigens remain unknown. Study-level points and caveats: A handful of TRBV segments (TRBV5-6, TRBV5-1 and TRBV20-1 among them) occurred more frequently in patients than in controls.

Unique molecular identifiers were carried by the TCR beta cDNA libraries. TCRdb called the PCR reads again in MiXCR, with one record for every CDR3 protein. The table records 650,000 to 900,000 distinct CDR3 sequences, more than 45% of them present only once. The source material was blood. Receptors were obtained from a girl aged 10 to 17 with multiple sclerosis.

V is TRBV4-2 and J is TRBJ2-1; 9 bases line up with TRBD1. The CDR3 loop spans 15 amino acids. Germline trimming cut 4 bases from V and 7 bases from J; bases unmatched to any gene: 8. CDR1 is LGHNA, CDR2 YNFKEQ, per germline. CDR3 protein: CASSRWTGEGNEQFF. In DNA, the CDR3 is TGTGCCAGCAGCCGATGGACAGGGGAAGGGAATGAGCAGTTCTTC.

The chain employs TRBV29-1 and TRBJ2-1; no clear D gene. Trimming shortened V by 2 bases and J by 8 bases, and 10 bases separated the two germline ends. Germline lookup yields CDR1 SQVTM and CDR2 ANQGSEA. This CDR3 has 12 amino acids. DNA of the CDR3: TGCAGCGTTGAAAGGCCGTTCGATGAGCAGTTCTTC. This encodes CSVERPFDEQFF.

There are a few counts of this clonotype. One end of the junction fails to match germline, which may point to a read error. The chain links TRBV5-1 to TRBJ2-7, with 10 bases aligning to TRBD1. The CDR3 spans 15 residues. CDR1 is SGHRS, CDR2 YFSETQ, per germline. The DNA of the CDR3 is TGCGCCAGCAGCTTACCGGGACAGGGGTCCTACGGGCAGTACTTC. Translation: CASSLPGQGSYGQYF.

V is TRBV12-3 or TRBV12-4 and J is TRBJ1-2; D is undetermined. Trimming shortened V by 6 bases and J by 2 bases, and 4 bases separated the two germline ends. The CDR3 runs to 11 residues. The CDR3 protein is CASSMNYGYTF. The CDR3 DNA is TGTGCCAGCAGCATGAACTATGGCTACACCTTC.

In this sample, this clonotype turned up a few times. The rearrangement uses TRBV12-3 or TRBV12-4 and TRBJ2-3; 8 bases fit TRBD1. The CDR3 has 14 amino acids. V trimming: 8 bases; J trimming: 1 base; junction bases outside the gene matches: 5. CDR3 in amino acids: CASGPGQGTDTQYF. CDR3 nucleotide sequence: TGTGCCAGCGGCCCGGGACAGGGCACAGATACGCAGTATTTT.

CDR3 DNA: TGCAGTGCCCTAGCGGGAGGGCCTTCCTACGAGCAGTACTTC. This encodes CSALAGGPSYEQYF. This sequence joins TRBV20-1 and TRBJ2-7; 12 nucleotides agree with TRBD2. The CDR3 sequence is 14 residues long. V trimming: 6 bases; J trimming: 1 base; junction bases outside the gene matches: 4. The germline V gene has CDR1 DFQATT and CDR2 SNEGSKA (reference sequence).

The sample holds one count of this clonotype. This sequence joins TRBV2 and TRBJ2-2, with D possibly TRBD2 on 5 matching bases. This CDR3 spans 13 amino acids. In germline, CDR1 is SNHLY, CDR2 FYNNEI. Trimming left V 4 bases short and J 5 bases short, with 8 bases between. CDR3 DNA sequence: TGTGCCAGCAGTGTACTAGTGACCGGGGAGCTGTTTTTT. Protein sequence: CASSVLVTGELFF.

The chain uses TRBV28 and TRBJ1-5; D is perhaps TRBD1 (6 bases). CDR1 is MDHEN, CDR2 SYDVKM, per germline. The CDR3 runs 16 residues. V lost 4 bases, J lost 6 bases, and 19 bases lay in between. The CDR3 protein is CASSWSAGEGGQPQHF. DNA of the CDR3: TGTGCCAGCAGTTGGTCGGCCGGGGAGGGGGGTCAGCCCCAGCATTTT.

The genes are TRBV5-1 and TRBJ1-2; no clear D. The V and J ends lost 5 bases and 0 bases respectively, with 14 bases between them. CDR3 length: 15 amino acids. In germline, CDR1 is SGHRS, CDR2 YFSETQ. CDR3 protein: CASRSTASSNYGYTF. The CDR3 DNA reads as TGCGCCAGCAGGTCGACGGCAAGCTCTAACTATGGCTACACCTTC.

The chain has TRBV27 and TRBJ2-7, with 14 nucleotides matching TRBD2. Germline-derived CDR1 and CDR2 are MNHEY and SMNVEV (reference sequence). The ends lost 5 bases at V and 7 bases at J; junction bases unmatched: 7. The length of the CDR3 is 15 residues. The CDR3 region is CASSPGLAGGREQYF. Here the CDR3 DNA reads TGTGCCAGCAGTCCCGGACTAGCGGGAGGTAGGGAGCAGTACTTC.

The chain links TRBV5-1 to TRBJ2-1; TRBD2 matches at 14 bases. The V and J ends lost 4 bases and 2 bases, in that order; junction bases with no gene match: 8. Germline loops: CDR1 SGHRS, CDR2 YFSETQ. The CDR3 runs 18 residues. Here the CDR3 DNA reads TGCGCCAGCAGCCGCACGGGGACTAGCGGGAGCCCCTACAATGAGCAGTTCTTC. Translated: CASSRTGTSGSPYNEQFF.

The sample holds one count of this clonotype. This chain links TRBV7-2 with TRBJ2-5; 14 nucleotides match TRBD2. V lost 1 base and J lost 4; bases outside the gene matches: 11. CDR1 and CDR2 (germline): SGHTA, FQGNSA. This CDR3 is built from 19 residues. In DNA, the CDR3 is TGTGCCAGCAGCTTAGGGGTCTTTGGGACTAGCGGGGGATTAGAGACCCAGTACTTC. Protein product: CASSLGVFGTSGGLETQYF.

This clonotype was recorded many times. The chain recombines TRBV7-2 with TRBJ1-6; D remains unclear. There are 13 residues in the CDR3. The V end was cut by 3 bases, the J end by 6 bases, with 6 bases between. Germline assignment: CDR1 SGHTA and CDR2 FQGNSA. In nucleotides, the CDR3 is TGTGCCAGCAGCTTGGGCTCTAATTCACCCCTCCACTTT. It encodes CASSLGSNSPLHF. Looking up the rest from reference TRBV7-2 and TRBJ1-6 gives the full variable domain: GAGVSQSPSNKVTEKGKDVELRCDPISGHTALYWYRQSLGQGLEFLIYFQGNSAPDKSGLPSDRFSAERTGGSVSTLTIQRTQQEDSAVYLCASSLGSNSPLHFGNGTRLTVT.

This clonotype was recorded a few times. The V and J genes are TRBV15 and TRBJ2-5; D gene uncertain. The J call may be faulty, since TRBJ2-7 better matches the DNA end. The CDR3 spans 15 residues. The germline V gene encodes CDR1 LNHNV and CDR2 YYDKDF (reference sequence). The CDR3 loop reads CATSPRRPFRGEQYF. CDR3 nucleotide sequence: TGTGCCACCAGCCCGCGGCGGCCTTTCCGTGGCGAGCAGTACTTC.

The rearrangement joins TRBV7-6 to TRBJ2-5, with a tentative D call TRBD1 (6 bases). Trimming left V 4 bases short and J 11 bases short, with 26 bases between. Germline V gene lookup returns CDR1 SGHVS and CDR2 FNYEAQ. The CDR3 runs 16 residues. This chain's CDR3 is CASSSPGQGSGNEQYF. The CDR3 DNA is TGTGCCAGCAGCTCGCCCGGGCAGGGGTCGGGGAATGAGCAGTACTTC.

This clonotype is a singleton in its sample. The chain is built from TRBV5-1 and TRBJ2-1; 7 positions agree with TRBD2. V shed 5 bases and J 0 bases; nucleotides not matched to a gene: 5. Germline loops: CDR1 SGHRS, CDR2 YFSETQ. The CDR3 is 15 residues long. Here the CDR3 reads CASRAREASYNEQFF. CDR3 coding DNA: TGCGCCAGCAGAGCCCGGGAGGCCTCCTACAATGAGCAGTTCTTC.

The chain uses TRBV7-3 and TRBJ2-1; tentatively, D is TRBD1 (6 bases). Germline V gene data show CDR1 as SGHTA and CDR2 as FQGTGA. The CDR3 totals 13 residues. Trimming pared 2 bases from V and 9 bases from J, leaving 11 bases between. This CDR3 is CASSLGGKGEQFF. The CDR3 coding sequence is TGTGCCAGCAGCTTAGGGGGCAAGGGTGAGCAGTTCTTC. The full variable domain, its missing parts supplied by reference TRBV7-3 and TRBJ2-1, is GAGVSQTPSNKVTEKGKYVELRCDPISGHTALYWYRQSLGQGPEFLIYFQGTGAADDSGLPNDRFFAVRPEGSVSTLKIQRTERGDSAVYLCASSLGGKGEQFFGPGTRLTVL.